The T cell receptor (beta chain) under discussion was sequenced for a study of cytomegalovirus exposure and HLA in healthy donors. Whole-study context: Around 76% of more than 300 genotyped donors fell in the Caucasian-associated ancestry cluster.

Primers for the PCR totalled 60 Vbeta and 13 Jbeta. Clones were sequenced by immunoSEQ multiplex PCR, and TCRdb holds only the in-frame ones, with some missing. Of 110,000 or so clones listed, more than 65% were seen once; the top ten hold approximately 11%. This clone appeared a single time. Its antigen is unidentified. Regarding the study as a whole: The authors listed 150 to 200 TCR beta chains as cytomegalovirus-associated. There were reportedly fewer N-insertions in an Asian-associated ancestry cluster than the roughly 680-donor mean, in a later analysis. Information on immune exposure was restricted to one variable (CMV serostatus).

The sequence was collected from a man in his forties in good health and CMV-seropositive. Specimen: PBMCs.

DNA of the CDR3: TGTGCCAGCAGGCTGGGTTGGCAGCGTGATAATTCACCCCTCCACTTT. Residues: CASRLGWQRDNSPLHF. The chain combines TRBV2 with TRBJ1-6; D ambiguous. V lost 6 bases, J lost 5 bases, and 17 bases lay in between. Germline V CDR1 and CDR2: SNHLY, FYNNEI. This CDR3 spans 16 amino acids.